The 21 T cell receptor beta chains below all came from one sample that was sequenced in a study of T cells in Graves' hyperthyroidism and ophthalmopathy. The CDR3 regions of TCR beta were amplified from RNA transcripts. A first-round RT-PCR of the TCR CDR3 used the HTBI primer set. TCRdb recomputed calls from the multiplex PCR reads with MiXCR, one row per CDR3 protein. The sample shows about 420,000 distinct CDR3 sequences, roughly 13% of them seen only once. The sample was blood. The receptors here all came from a woman aged 18 to 35 with Graves' hyperthyroidism.

A few counts support this clonotype. V gene TRBV28 combines with J gene TRBJ1-2; TRBD1 aligns across 8 bases. The germline V gene has CDR1 MDHEN and CDR2 SYDVKM. CDR3 length equals 18 residues. V lost 3 bases, J lost 5 bases, and 17 bases stayed unmatched. The CDR3 reads CASSFVPGQDFARYGYTF. CDR3 in DNA: TGTGCCAGCAGTTTCGTCCCGGGACAGGATTTCGCGCGGTATGGCTACACCTTC.

The V gene is TRBV4-3, the J gene TRBJ1-2, with 8 bases that match TRBD1. Germline CDR1 reads LGHNA; CDR2 reads YSLEER. This CDR3 contains 14 residues. The V segment lost 3 bases and the J segment 7 bases; nucleotides outside the gene matches: 7. CDR3 sequence reads: CASSHRTGIRGYTF. The CDR3 nucleotides are TGCGCCAGCAGCCATCGGACAGGGATCCGTGGCTACACCTTC.

This clonotype was seen at least ten times. The chain employs TRBV11-1 and TRBJ2-7, with 7 positions matching TRBD2. J was trimmed by 1 base and V by 3 bases; bases with no gene match: 6. The germline V gene encodes CDR1 SGHAT and CDR2 FQDESV (reference sequence). The CDR3 loop spans 15 amino acids. CDR3 DNA: TGTGCCAGCAGCTTTGATGGGAGGGAGTCCTACGAGCAGTACTTC. This sequence encodes CASSFDGRESYEQYF.

Concerning this clonotype itself: A read error may explain this, as a much larger clone is one base away. The V gene is TRBV6-1, the J gene TRBJ2-7, with D perhaps matching TRBD2 (7 bases). Germline CDR1 MNHNS, CDR2 SASEGT. This CDR3 has 15 amino acids. Trimming removed 4 bases from V and 2 bases from J, with 15 bases in between. The CDR3 sequence: CASSGGGPHTYEQYF. The DNA for the CDR3 is TGTGCCAGCAGTGGGGGGGGGCCGCACACCTACGAGCAGTACTTC.

This clonotype was counted at least ten times. V and J are TRBV11-2 and TRBJ2-3, with D possibly TRBD2 on 6 matching bases. The germline gives CDR1 SGHAT, CDR2 FQNNGV. This CDR3 region has 15 residues. V lost 6 bases and J lost 6, with 19 bases in between. CDR3 sequence: CASSLRGGSSDTQYF. Written as DNA, the CDR3 is TGTGCCAGCAGTTTAAGGGGAGGCTCCTCGGATACGCAGTATTTT. The full variable domain, with the rest looked up from reference TRBV11-2 and TRBJ2-3, is EAGVAQSPRYKIIEKRQSVAFWCNPISGHATLYWYQQILGQGPKLLIQFQNNGVVDDSQLPKDRFSAERLKGVDSTLKIQPAKLEDSAVYLCASSLRGGSSDTQYFGPGTRLTVL.

This clonotype was recorded a few times. The rearrangement joins TRBV14 to TRBJ2-1, with 9 nucleotides matching TRBD2. Germline V gene sequence: CDR1 SGHDN, CDR2 FVKESK. J gave up 12 bases and V 0 bases, and 12 bases lay outside the gene matches. The CDR3 contains 16 residues. As DNA, the CDR3 is TGTGCCAGCAGCCAAGATTTGAGTAGCGGGAGAATAGGGCAGTTCTTC. Residues: CASSQDLSSGRIGQFF.

This clonotype has a count of ten or more. The rearrangement links TRBV12-3 or TRBV12-4 to TRBJ1-5, with D possibly matching TRBD1 (6 bases). Trimming removed 8 bases from V and 7 bases from J, with 21 bases in between. The CDR3 is 15 residues long. The CDR3 sequence is CASQTAQGQYQPQHF. The CDR3 nucleotides read TGTGCCAGCCAAACGGCACAGGGACAATACCAGCCCCAGCATTTT.

This clonotype was seen a few times. The rearrangement links TRBV20-1 to TRBJ1-2; no clear D gene. The CDR3 loop spans 12 amino acids. V was trimmed by 6 bases and J by 8 bases, leaving 16 bases between them. The germline CDR1 and CDR2 sequences are DFQATT and SNEGSKA (reference sequence). In DNA form, the CDR3 reads TGCAGTGCGATCCAGCGGGGTCTGGGCTACACCTTC. This translates into CSAIQRGLGYTF.

This rearrangement joins TRBV3-1 to TRBJ2-5, with D perhaps given as TRBD1 or TRBD2 (5 bases each). CDR1 and CDR2 (germline): LGHDT, YNNKEL (reference sequence). The CDR3 spans 17 residues. V dropped 1 base and J dropped 3 bases, with 18 bases sitting between them. The CDR3 here is CASSQAVRAGSEETQYF. CDR3 nucleotides: TGTGCCAGCAGCCAAGCTGTGAGGGCAGGGAGTGAAGAGACCCAGTACTTC.

This clonotype has ten or more counts. This chain uses TRBV7-2 with TRBJ2-7; D is perhaps TRBD2 (5 bases). Trimming took off 5 bases at V and 6 bases at J, with 14 bases between the two ends. This CDR3 is built from 13 residues. Germline-derived CDR1 and CDR2 are SGHTA and FQGNSA. CDR3 protein: CASSGRASLEQYF. The DNA for the CDR3 is TGTGCCAGCAGCGGGCGGGCGTCTCTCGAGCAGTACTTC.

The rearrangement uses TRBV2 and TRBJ2-2, with 8 positions matching TRBD2. V shed 7 bases, J shed 1 base, and the junction held 5 bases outside the gene matches. Germline CDR1 is SNHLY and CDR2 is FYNNEI. The CDR3 covers 15 residues. CDR3 protein: CASKISGVNTGELFF. DNA for the CDR3: TGTGCCAGCAAGATTAGCGGGGTGAACACCGGGGAGCTGTTTTTT. Full variable domain (rest looked up from reference TRBV2 and TRBJ2-2): EPEVTQTPSHQVTQMGQEVILRCVPISNHLYFYWYRQILGQKVEFLVSFYNNEISEKSEIFDDQFSVERPDGSNFTLKIRSTKLEDSAMYFCASKISGVNTGELFFGEGSRLTVL.

At least ten counts were recorded for this clonotype. The junction departs from germline at one end; a sequencing error may be responsible. J is TRBJ1-4 and V is TRBV29-1, with D unresolved. CDR3 length: 12 amino acids. The germline V gene has CDR1 SQVTM and CDR2 ANQGSEA. The CDR3 DNA reads as TGCAGCGTAGAAGGACTGGATGAAAAACTGTTTTTT. This translates into CSVEGLDEKLFF.

Note on this clonotype: An end of the junction differs from the germline gene, which may be a read error. The chain couples TRBV20-1 to TRBJ2-1; 7 bases agree with TRBD2. Germline CDR1 is DFQATT and CDR2 is SNEGSKA (reference sequence). The CDR3 runs to 15 residues. The CDR3 coding sequence is TGCGGTGCTAGGGGAGCGGGAATATCTTACAATGAGCAGTTCTTC. Protein: CGARGAGISYNEQFF.

The table lists this clonotype with a few counts. The chain uses TRBV19 and TRBJ1-3; D might be TRBD1 (6 bases). CDR1 and CDR2 from the germline V gene are LNHDA and SQIVND (reference sequence). The CDR3 covers 16 residues. V dropped 5 bases and J dropped 2 bases, with 16 bases sitting between them. This CDR3 reads CASSHRTTGTGNTIYF. The CDR3 region has the DNA TGTGCCAGTAGTCATCGGACCACAGGGACTGGAAACACCATATATTTT. Using reference TRBV19 and TRBJ1-3 for the parts outside the CDR3, the full variable domain is DGGITQSPKYLFRKEGQNVTLSCEQNLNHDAMYWYRQDPGQGLRLIYYSQIVNDFQKGDIAEGYSVSREKKESFPLTVTSAQKNPTAFYLCASSHRTTGTGNTIYFGEGSWLTVV.

As for this clonotype: This may stem from a read error, because a much larger clone lies one nucleotide away. The chain employs TRBV12-3 or TRBV12-4 and TRBJ2-7; D remains unclear. V lost 5 bases to trimming and J lost 0 bases, with 8 bases between them. The CDR3 loop spans 13 amino acids. CDR3 region: CASSPHLSYEQYF. CDR3 sequence (DNA): TGTGCCAGCAGTCCCCACCTCTCCTACGAGCAGTACTTC.

About this clonotype itself: A single base separates this from a much larger clone, so it may be a read error. V gene TRBV28 combines with J gene TRBJ2-7; possibly TRBD2 for D (6 bases). Looked up from germline, CDR1 is MDHEN and CDR2 is SYDVKM. This CDR3 contains 15 residues. The chain's CDR3 is CASSPSGQGPYEHYF. The DNA for the CDR3 is TGTGCCAGCAGTCCCAGCGGGCAGGGCCCCTACGAGCACTACTTC. Combining the CDR3 with reference TRBV28 and TRBJ2-7 gives the whole variable domain DVKVTQSSRYLVKRTGEKVFLECVQDMDHENMFWYRQDPGLGLRLIYFSYDVKMKEKGDIPEGYSVSREKKERFSLILESASTNQTSMYLCASSPSGQGPYEHYFGPGTRLTVT.

This clonotype was observed many times. The rearrangement links TRBV6-5 to TRBJ2-5; maybe TRBD1 (6 bases). Germline CDR1 MNHEY, CDR2 SVGAGI. The length of the CDR3 is 15 residues. Trimming cost V 0 bases and J 4 bases, with 12 bases left between them. Written as DNA, the CDR3 is TGTGCCAGCAGTTACTCAGGGGGACGGGGAGAGACCCAGTACTTC. This encodes CASSYSGGRGETQYF.

This clonotype was recorded many times. The J gene is TRBJ2-2, the V gene TRBV28, with D uncertain. The V and J ends lost 7 bases and 5 bases respectively, with 5 bases between them. From germline, CDR1 is MDHEN and CDR2 SYDVKM. This CDR3 spans 11 amino acids. CDR3 coding DNA: TGTGCCAGCATGGTTACCGGGGAGCTGTTTTTT. Encoded protein: CASMVTGELFF. Supplemented by reference TRBV28 and TRBJ2-2, the full variable domain reads DVKVTQSSRYLVKRTGEKVFLECVQDMDHENMFWYRQDPGLGLRLIYFSYDVKMKEKGDIPEGYSVSREKKERFSLILESASTNQTSMYLCASMVTGELFFGEGSRLTVL.

This clonotype was found many times. The chain is built from TRBV7-8 and TRBJ2-7, with D unresolved. Trimming cost V 1 base and J 7 bases, with 11 bases left between them. The V gene's germline CDR1 is SGHVS and CDR2 FQNEAQ. The CDR3 runs to 13 residues. CDR3 DNA sequence: TGTGCCAGCAGCTTAGACTCGCGCCAGGAGCAGTACTTC. Protein: CASSLDSRQEQYF. Full variable domain (outside the CDR3, taken from reference TRBV7-8 and TRBJ2-7): GAGVSQSPRYKVAKRGQDVALRCDPISGHVSLFWYQQALGQGPEFLTYFQNEAQLDKSGLPSDRFFAERPEGSVSTLKIQRTQQEDSAVYLCASSLDSRQEQYFGPGTRLTVT.

This clonotype appeared many times. This rearrangement joins TRBV27 to TRBJ2-5, with TRBD1 matching over 7 bases. CDR1 and CDR2 from the germline V gene are MNHEY and SMNVEV (reference sequence). V shed 6 bases and J 5 bases; nucleotides not matched to a gene: 6. This CDR3 is 13 amino acids long. The CDR3 nucleotides are TGTGCCAGCAGACCGACAGGGACGGAGACCCAGTACTTC. This encodes CASRPTGTETQYF.

There are a few counts of this clonotype. The chain recombines TRBV19 with TRBJ1-1; D call uncertain. This CDR3 spans 15 amino acids. Germline V CDR1 and CDR2: LNHDA, SQIVND (reference sequence). Trimming pared 1 base from V and 4 bases from J, leaving 13 bases between. The CDR3 protein is CASSIGLGSGTEAFF. CDR3 DNA: TGTGCCAGTAGTATAGGCCTGGGTTCTGGCACTGAAGCTTTCTTT.